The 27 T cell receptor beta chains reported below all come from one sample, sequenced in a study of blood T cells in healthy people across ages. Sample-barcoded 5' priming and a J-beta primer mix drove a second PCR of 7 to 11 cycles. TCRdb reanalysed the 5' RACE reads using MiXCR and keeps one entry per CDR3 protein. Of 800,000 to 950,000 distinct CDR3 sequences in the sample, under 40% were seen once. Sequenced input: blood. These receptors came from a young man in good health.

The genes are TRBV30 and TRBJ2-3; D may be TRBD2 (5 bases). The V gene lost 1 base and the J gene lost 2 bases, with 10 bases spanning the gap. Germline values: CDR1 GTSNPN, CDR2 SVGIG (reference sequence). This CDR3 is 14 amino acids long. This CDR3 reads CAWSETRITDTQYF. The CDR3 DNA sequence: TGTGCCTGGAGTGAAACTAGGATCACAGATACGCAGTATTTT.

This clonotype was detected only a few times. CDR3 loop: CASSFSPLYQETQYF. CDR3 in DNA: TGTGCCAGCAGCTTCTCCCCACTGTACCAAGAGACCCAGTACTTC. The V call is TRBV5-5, the J call TRBJ2-5; D is uncertain. The germline V gene has CDR1 SGHKS and CDR2 YYEKEE (reference sequence). The CDR3 has 15 amino acids. V was clipped by 2 bases and J by 0 bases, with 11 bases between them.

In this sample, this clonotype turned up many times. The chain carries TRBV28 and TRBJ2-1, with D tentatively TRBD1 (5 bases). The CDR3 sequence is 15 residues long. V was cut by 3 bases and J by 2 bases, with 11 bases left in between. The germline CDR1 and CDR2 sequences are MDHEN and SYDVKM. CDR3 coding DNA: TGTGCCAGCAGTTTTCGACAGTATCCCTACAATGAGCAGTTCTTC. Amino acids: CASSFRQYPYNEQFF.

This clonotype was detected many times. The DNA for the CDR3 is TGTGCCAGCAGCCAAGAGAACAGGGGCACAGATACGCAGTATTTT. It specifies CASSQENRGTDTQYF. The gene calls are TRBV4-2 and TRBJ2-3; D might be TRBD1 (6 bases). The ends were cut back, 0 bases at V and 1 base at J, with 8 bases in the middle. The CDR3 spans 15 residues. Germline CDR1 is LGHNA and CDR2 is YNFKEQ.

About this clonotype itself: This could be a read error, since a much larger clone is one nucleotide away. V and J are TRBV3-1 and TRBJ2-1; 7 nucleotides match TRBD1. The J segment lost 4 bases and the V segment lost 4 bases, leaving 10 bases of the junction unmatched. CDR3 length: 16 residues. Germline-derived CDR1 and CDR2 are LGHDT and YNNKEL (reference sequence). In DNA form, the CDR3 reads TGTGCCAGCAGCCCCCTAACCCCAGGGGGTTACAATGAGCAGTTCTTC. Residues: CASSPLTPGGYNEQFF.

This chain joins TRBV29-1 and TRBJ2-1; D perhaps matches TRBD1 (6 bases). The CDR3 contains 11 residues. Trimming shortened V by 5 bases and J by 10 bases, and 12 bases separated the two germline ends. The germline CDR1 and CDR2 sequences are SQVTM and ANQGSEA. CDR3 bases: TGCAGCGTTACGGACAGAAACGAGCAGTTCTTC. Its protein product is CSVTDRNEQFF.

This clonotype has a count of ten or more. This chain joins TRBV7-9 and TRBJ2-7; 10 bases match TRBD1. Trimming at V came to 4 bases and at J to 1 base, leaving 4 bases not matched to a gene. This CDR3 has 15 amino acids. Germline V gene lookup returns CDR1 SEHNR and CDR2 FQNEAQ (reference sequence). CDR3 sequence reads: CASSSPDRGSYEQYF. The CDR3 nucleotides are TGTGCCAGCAGCTCGCCGGACAGGGGGTCCTACGAGCAGTACTTC.

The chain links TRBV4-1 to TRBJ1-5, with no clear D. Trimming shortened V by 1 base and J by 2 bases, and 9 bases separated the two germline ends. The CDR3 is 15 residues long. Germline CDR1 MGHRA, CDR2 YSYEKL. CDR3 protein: CASSQAGSGNQPQHF. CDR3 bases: TGCGCCAGCAGCCAAGCAGGATCCGGCAATCAGCCCCAGCATTTT.

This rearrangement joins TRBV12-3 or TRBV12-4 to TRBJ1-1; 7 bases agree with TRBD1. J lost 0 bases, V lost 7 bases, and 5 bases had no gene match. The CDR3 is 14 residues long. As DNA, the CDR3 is TGTGCCAGCACCATGGGACAGATGAACACTGAAGCTTTCTTT. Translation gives CASTMGQMNTEAFF.

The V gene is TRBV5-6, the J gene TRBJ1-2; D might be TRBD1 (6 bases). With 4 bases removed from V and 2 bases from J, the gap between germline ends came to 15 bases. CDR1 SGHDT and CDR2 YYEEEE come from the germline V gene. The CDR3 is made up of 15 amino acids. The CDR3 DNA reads TGTGCCAGCAGCGCCCAAGGACAGAGAAACTATGGCTACACCTTC. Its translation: CASSAQGQRNYGYTF.

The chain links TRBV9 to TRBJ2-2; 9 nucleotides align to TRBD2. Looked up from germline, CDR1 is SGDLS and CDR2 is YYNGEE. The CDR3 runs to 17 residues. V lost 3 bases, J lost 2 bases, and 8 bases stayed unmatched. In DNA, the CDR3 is TGTGCCAGCAGCGACAATAGGCTAGCGGGAAACACCGGGGAGCTGTTTTTT. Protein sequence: CASSDNRLAGNTGELFF. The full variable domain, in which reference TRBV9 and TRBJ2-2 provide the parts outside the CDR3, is DSGVTQTPKHLITATGQRVTLRCSPRSGDLSVYWYQQSLDQGLQFLIQYYNGEERAKGNILERFSAQQFPDLHSELNLSSLELGDSALYFCASSDNRLAGNTGELFFGEGSRLTVL.

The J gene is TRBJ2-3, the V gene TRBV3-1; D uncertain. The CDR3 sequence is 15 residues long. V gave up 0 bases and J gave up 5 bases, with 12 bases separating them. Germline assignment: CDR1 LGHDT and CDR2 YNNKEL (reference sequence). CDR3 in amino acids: CASSQDVVGRDTQYF. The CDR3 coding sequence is TGTGCCAGCAGCCAAGATGTGGTTGGGCGAGATACGCAGTATTTT.

The CDR3 DNA sequence: TGTGCCAGCAGTAGGGTAGGGGGCGCGGGGACTGAAGCTTTCTTT. Its translation is CASSRVGGAGTEAFF. The gene calls are TRBV2 and TRBJ1-1, with TRBD1 identical over 7 bases. Per the germline V gene, CDR1 is SNHLY and CDR2 is FYNNEI. The V and J ends lost 5 bases and 5 bases, in that order; junction bases with no gene match: 11. The CDR3 consists of 15 residues.

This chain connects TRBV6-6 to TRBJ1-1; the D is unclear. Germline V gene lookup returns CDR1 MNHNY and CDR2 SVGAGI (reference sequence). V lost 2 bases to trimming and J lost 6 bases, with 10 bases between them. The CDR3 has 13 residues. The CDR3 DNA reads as TGTGCCAGCAGTTACCTTTCAACGGCTGAAGCTTTCTTT. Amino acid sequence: CASSYLSTAEAFF.

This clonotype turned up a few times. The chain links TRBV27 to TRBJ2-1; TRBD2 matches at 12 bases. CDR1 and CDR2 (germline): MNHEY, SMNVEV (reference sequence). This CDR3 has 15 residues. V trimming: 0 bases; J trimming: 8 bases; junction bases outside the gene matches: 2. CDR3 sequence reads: CASSLSGLAGDEQFF. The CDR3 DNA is TGTGCCAGCAGTTTATCGGGACTAGCGGGTGATGAGCAGTTCTTC.

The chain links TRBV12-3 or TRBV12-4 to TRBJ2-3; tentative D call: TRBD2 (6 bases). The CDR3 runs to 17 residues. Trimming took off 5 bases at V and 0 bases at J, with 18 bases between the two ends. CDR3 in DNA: TGTGCCAGCAGTACCCACGGGCGGGGTCCTAGCACAGATACGCAGTATTTT. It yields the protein CASSTHGRGPSTDTQYF.

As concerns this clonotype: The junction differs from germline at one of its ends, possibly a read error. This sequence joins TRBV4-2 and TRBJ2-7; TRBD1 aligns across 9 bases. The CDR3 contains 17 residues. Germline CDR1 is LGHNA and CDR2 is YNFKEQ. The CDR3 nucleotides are TGTGCCGGCAGCCAAGAGGGCACCGGGACAGGGAACAATGAGCAGTACTTC. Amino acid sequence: CAGSQEGTGTGNNEQYF.

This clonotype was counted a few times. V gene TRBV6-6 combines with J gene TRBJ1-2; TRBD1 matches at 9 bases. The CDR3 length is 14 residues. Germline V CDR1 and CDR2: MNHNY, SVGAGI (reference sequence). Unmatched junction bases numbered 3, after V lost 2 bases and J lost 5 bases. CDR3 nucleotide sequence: TGTGCCAGCAGTTACGCGACAGGGGGTTATGGCTACACCTTC. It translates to CASSYATGGYGYTF.

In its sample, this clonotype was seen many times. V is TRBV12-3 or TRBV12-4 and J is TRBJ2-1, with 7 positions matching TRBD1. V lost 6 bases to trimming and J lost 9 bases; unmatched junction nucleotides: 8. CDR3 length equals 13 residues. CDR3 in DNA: TGTGCCAGCAGCCGCGACAGGGATAGTGAGCAGTTCTTC. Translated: CASSRDRDSEQFF.

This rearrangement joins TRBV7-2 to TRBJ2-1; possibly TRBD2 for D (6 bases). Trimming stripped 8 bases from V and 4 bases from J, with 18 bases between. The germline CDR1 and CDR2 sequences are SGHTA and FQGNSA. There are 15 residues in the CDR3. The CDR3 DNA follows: TGTGCCAGCGGGACTCCGCCTAGCGCTTACAATGAGCAGTTCTTC. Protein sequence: CASGTPPSAYNEQFF. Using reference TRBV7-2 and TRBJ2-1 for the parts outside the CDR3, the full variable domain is GAGVSQSPSNKVTEKGKDVELRCDPISGHTALYWYRQSLGQGLEFLIYFQGNSAPDKSGLPSDRFSAERTGGSVSTLTIQRTQQEDSAVYLCASGTPPSAYNEQFFGPGTRLTVL.

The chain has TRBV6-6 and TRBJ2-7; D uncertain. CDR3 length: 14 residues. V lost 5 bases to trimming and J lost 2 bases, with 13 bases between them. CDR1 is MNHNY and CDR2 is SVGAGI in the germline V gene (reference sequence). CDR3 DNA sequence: TGTGCCAGCAGTCCCGGACCCTTTACCTACGAGCAGTACTTC. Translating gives CASSPGPFTYEQYF.

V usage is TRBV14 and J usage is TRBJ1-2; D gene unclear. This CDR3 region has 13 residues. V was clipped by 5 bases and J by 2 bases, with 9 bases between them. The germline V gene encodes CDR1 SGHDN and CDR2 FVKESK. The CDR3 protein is CASSAPTNYGYTF. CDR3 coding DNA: TGTGCCAGCAGCGCCCCAACGAACTATGGCTACACCTTC.

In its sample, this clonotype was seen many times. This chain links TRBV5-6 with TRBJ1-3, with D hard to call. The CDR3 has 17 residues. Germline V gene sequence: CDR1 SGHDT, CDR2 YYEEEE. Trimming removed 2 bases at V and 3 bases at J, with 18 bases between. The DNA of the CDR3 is TGTGCCAGCAGCTTCTCTCCCAGCTCGGGAAGTGGAAACACCATATATTTT. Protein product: CASSFSPSSGSGNTIYF.

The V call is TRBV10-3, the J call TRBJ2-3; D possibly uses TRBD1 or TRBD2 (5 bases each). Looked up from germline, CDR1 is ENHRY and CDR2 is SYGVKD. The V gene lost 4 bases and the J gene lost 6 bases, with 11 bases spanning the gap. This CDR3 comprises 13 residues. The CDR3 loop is CAISGWDGDTQYF. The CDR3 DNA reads TGTGCCATCAGTGGCTGGGACGGTGATACGCAGTATTTT.

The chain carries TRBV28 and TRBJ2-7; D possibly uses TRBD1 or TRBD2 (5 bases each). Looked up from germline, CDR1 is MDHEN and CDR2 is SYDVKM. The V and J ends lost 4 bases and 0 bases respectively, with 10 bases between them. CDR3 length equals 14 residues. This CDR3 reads CASSWDGHSYEQYF. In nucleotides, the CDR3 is TGTGCCAGCAGTTGGGACGGGCACTCCTACGAGCAGTACTTC.

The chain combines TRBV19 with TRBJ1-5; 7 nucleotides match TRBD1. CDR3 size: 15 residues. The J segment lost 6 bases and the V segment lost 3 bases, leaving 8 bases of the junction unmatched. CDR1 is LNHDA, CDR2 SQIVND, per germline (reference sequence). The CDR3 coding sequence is TGTGCCAGTAGTATCAGACAGGGAAGCGGTCAGCCCCAGCATTTT. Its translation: CASSIRQGSGQPQHF.

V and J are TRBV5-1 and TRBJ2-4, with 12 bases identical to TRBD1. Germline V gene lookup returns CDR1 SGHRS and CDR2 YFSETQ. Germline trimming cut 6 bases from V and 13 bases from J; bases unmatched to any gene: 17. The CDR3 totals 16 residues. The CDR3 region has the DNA TGCGCCAGCACGTCAGGGACAGGGGGCTTATACAATGAGCAGTACTTC. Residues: CASTSGTGGLYNEQYF.